What follows is one T cell receptor (beta chain) and its context. The antigen remains unidentified. The sample belongs to a study of OX40 agonist ivuxolimab in advanced cancers. Using immunoSEQ multiplex PCR, the repertoire was profiled, and TCRdb retains in-frame clones only, with some absent. The profile shows approximately 60,000 clones, approximately 89% of them singletons. Patients were excluded for autoimmune disease history or systemic immunosuppression. This CDR3 contains 15 residues. Looked up from germline, CDR1 is SGHRS and CDR2 is YFSETQ. V shed 1 base, J shed 2 bases, and the junction held 5 bases outside the gene matches. Notes on the study in general: The investigators did not determine what antigen specificity the expanded peripheral T cells had. At doses 0.1 to 3.0 mg/kg, CD4+ and CD8+ clones expanded.

This TCR came from an adult with an advanced solid tumor such as melanoma, head and neck, liver or kidney cancer. Specimen: CD4+ or CD8+ T cells sorted from blood, collected in a trial of the OX40 agonist ivuxolimab. The V and J genes are TRBV5-1 and TRBJ2-5, with 7 bases fitting TRBD2. CDR3: CASSLWASGQETQYF. The CDR3, as DNA: TGCGCCAGCAGCTTGTGGGCTAGCGGACAAGAGACCCAGTACTTC.